The entry below gives a single T cell receptor (beta chain) sequence along with its context. Germline V gene data show CDR1 as LGHDT and CDR2 as YNNKEL (reference sequence). This CDR3 has 14 residues. With 0 bases removed from V and 5 bases from J, the gap between germline ends came to 10 bases. These data belong to a study of blood T cell repertoires in COVID-19. On the study more broadly: The samples span acute and convalescent COVID-19 from the United States, Italy and Spain. Nucleic acid was either cDNA or gDNA, and it came from T cells, B-cell-depleted T cells, or PBMCs.

In the original processing: Reference gene primers were amplified, and this amplification served to estimate nucleated cell counts. Generated by immunoSEQ multiplex PCR, the TCRdb table keeps only in-frame clones and is missing some. V and J calls and clone size are copied from that table; D and trimming were computed from the DNA. The sample yields some 80,000 clones, approximately 82% seen once. Sequencing used peripheral blood. The V gene is TRBV3-1 (or the pseudogene TRBV3-2), the J gene TRBJ1-1; the D is unclear. The sequence came from a human donor in a cohort sampled during active COVID-19. The CDR3 protein is CASSQDPPGTEAFF. In DNA, the CDR3 is TGTGCCAGCAGCCAAGATCCCCCGGGAACTGAAGCTTTCTTT.